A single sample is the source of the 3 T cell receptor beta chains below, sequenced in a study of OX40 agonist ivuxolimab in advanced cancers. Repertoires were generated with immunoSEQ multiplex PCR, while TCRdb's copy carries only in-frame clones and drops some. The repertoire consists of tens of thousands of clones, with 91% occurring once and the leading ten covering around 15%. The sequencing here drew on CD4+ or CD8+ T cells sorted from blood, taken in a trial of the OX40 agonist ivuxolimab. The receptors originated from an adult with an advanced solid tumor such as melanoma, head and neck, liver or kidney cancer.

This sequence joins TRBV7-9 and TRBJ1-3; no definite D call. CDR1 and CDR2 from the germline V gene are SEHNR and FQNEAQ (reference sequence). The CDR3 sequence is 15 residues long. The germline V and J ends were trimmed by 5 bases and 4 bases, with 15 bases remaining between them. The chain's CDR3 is CASSKAEAKGNTIYF. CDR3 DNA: TGTGCCAGCAGCAAAGCGGAGGCGAAGGGAAACACCATATATTTT.

CDR3 loop: CAWRGQSNQPQHF. CDR3 bases: TGTGCCTGGAGGGGACAAAGCAATCAGCCCCAGCATTTT. The chain couples TRBV30 to TRBJ1-5; D is perhaps TRBD1 (6 bases). Trimming removed 3 bases at V and 1 base at J, with 7 bases between. This CDR3 spans 13 amino acids. Germline V gives CDR1 GTSNPN, CDR2 SVGIG (reference sequence).

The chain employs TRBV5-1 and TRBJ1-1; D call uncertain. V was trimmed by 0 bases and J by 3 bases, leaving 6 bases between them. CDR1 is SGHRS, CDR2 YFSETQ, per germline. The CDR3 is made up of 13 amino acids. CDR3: CASSLADYTEAFF. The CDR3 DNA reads TGCGCCAGCAGCTTGGCCGACTACACTGAAGCTTTCTTT.